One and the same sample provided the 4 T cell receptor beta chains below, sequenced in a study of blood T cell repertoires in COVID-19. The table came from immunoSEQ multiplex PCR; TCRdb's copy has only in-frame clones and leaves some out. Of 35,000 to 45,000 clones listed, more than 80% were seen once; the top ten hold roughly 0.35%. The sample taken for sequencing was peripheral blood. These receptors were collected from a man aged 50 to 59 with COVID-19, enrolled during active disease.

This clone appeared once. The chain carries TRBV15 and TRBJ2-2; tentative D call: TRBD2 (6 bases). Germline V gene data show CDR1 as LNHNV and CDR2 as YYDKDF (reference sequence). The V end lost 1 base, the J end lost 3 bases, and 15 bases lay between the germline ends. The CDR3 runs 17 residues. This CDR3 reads CATSRGPEGGDTGELFF. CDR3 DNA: TGTGCCACCAGCAGAGGGCCGGAGGGCGGGGACACCGGGGAGCTGTTTTTT.

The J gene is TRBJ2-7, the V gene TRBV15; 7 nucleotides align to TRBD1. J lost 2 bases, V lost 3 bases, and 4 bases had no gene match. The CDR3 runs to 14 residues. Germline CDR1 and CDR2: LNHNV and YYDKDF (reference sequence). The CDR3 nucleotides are TGTGCCACCAGCAGTGACAGGGTAACCTACGAGCAGTACTTC. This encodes CATSSDRVTYEQYF.

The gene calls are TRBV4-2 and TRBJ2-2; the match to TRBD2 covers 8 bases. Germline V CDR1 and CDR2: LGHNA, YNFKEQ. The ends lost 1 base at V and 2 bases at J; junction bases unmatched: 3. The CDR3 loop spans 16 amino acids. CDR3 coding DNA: TGTGCCAGCAGCCAAGTTCTAGCGGGTAACACCGGGGAGCTGTTTTTT. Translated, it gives CASSQVLAGNTGELFF.

Here the CDR3 DNA reads TGTGCCAGCAGTTCTTACAGGGGGCAAAACGAGCAGTACTTC. Translated, it gives CASSSYRGQNEQYF. The chain recombines TRBV28 with TRBJ2-7, with 9 bases fitting TRBD1. J gave up 5 bases and V 4 bases, and 6 bases lay outside the gene matches. CDR1 MDHEN and CDR2 SYDVKM come from the germline V gene. This CDR3 spans 14 amino acids.